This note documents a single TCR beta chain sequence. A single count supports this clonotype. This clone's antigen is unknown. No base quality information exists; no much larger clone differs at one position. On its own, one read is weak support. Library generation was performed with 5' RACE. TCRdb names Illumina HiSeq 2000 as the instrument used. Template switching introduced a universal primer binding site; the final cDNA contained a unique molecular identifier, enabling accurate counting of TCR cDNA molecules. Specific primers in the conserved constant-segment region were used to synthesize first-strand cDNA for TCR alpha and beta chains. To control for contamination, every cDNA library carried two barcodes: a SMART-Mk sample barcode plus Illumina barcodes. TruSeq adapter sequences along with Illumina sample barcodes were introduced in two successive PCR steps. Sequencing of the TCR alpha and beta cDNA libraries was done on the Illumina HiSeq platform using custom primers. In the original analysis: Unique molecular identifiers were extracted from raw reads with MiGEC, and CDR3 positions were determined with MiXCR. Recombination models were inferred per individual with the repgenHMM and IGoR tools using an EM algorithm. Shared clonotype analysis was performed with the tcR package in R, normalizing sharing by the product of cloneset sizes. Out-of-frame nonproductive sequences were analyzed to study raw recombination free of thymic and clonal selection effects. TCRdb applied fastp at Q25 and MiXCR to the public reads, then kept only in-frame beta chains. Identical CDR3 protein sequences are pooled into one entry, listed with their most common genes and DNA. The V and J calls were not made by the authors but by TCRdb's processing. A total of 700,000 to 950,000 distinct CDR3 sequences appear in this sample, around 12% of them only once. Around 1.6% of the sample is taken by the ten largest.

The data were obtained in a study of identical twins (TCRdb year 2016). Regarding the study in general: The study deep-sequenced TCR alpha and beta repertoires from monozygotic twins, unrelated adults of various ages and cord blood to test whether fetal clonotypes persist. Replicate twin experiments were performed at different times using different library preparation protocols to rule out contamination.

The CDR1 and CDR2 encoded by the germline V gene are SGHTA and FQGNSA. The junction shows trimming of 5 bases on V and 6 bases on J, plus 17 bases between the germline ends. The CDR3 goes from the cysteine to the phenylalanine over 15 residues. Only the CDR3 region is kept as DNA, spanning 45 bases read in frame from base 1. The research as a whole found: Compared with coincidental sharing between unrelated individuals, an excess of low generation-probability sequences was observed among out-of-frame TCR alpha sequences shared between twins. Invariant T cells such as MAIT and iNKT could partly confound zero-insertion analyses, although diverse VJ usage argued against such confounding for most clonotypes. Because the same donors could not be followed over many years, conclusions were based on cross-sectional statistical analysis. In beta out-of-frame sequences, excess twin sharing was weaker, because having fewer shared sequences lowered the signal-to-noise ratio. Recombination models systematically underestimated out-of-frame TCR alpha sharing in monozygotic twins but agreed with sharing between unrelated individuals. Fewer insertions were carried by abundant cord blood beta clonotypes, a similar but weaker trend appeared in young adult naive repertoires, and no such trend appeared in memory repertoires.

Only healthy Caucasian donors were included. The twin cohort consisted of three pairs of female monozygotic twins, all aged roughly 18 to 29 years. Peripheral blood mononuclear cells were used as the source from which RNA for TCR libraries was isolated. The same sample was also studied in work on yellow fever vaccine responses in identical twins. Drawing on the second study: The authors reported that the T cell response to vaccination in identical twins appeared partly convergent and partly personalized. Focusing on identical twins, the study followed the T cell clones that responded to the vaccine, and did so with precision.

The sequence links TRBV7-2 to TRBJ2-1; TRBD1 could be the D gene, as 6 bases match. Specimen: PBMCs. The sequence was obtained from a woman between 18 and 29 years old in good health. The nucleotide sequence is TGTGCCAGCAGCCCATACAGGGTAGGTGGCAATGAGCAGTTCTTC. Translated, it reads CASSPYRVGGNEQFF.